Below are 13 T cell receptor beta chains sequenced from a single sample in a study of CD8+CD57+ T cells in acquired aplastic anemia. The TCR beta profiling, which covered VDJ combination and CDR3 sequence, was carried out using genomic DNA as the template. MiXCR, run by TCRdb on the reads, gives a single entry per CDR3 protein. The profile shows under 250,000 distinct CDR3 sequences, approximately 35% of them singletons. What was sequenced was sorted CD4+, CD8+, or CD8+CD57+ T cells (not recorded which) from PBMCs. These receptors were collected from a human donor in good health, serving as a control.

This clonotype was counted many times. The CDR3 nucleotides are TGTGCCAGCAGTTTATCCGGGACCTCCTACGAGCAGTACTTC. It is translated as CASSLSGTSYEQYF. This chain links TRBV12-3 or TRBV12-4 with TRBJ2-7, with D perhaps assigned TRBD1 or TRBD2 (5 bases each). V lost 2 bases to trimming and J lost 0 bases, with 8 bases between them. The CDR3 spans 14 residues.

CDR3 coding DNA: TGCAGTGCTAGAGGGACAGGACACTATGGCTACACCTTC. It codes for CSARGTGHYGYTF. The chain carries TRBV20-1 and TRBJ1-2, with 7 bases matching TRBD1. V shed 1 base and J 3 bases; nucleotides not matched to a gene: 2. The germline V gene has CDR1 DFQATT and CDR2 SNEGSKA (reference sequence). The CDR3 extends over 13 amino acids.

The chain joins TRBV14 to TRBJ2-3; 10 positions match TRBD2. J gave up 5 bases and V 4 bases, and 9 bases lay outside the gene matches. This CDR3 region has 16 residues. CDR1 SGHDN and CDR2 FVKESK come from the germline V gene. The CDR3 sequence is CASSRGASGSGDTQYF. The CDR3, as DNA: TGTGCCAGCAGCCGAGGGGCTAGCGGGAGTGGAGATACGCAGTATTTT.

This clonotype was counted at least ten times. This sequence joins TRBV6-1 and TRBJ2-7; D unclear. Trimming took 2 bases from V and 3 from J, leaving 8 bases between them. Germline CDR1 is MNHNS and CDR2 is SASEGT. The CDR3 covers 13 residues. CDR3 sequence reads: CASSEQEYYEQYF. CDR3 sequence (DNA): TGTGCCAGCAGTGAACAGGAATACTACGAGCAGTACTTC.

This chain connects TRBV25-1 to TRBJ2-3, with D unresolved. CDR1 and CDR2 from the germline V gene are MGHDK and SYGVNS. This CDR3 contains 14 residues. V was pared by 3 bases and J by 6 bases, with 13 bases between. The CDR3 region has the DNA TGTGCCAGCAGTGAGCGTCCACTTCGGGATACGCAGTATTTT. It yields the protein CASSERPLRDTQYF.

This clonotype has only a few counts. The CDR3 reads CASSFGDRDTEAFF. The CDR3 DNA sequence: TGTGCCAGCAGTTTCGGGGACCGGGACACTGAAGCTTTCTTT. J is TRBJ1-1 and V is TRBV2; a weak D match, TRBD1 (5 bases). V gave up 5 bases and J gave up 3 bases, with 13 bases separating them. This CDR3 spans 14 amino acids. Germline assignment: CDR1 SNHLY and CDR2 FYNNEI.

This clonotype was recorded once. The chain joins TRBV10-3 to TRBJ2-7; 15 positions match TRBD2. The CDR3 consists of 16 residues. The V and J ends lost 4 bases and 0 bases, in that order; junction bases with no gene match: 1. Germline V gene lookup returns CDR1 ENHRY and CDR2 SYGVKD. CDR3 protein: CAISGTSGRASYEQYF. CDR3 DNA sequence: TGTGCCATCAGTGGGACTAGCGGGAGGGCCTCCTACGAGCAGTACTTC.

V gene TRBV2 combines with J gene TRBJ2-7, with D possibly being TRBD1 or TRBD2 (5 bases each). Between the trimmed V and J ends, which lost 4 bases and 3 bases, there was a span of 10 bases. Germline values: CDR1 SNHLY, CDR2 FYNNEI. The length of the CDR3 is 13 residues. The CDR3 reads CASSVGDVYEQYF. As DNA, the CDR3 is TGTGCCAGCAGTGTAGGGGACGTCTACGAGCAGTACTTC.

The gene calls are TRBV2 and TRBJ2-7, with TRBD2 identical over 9 bases. The CDR3 extends over 18 amino acids. J lost 3 bases, V lost 4 bases, and 16 bases had no gene match. Germline V lookup: CDR1 SNHLY, CDR2 FYNNEI. The CDR3 protein is CASSARQSWSGGSYEQYF. Written as DNA, the CDR3 is TGTGCCAGCAGTGCCAGGCAATCATGGAGCGGGGGGAGCTACGAGCAGTACTTC.

The chain joins TRBV5-1 to TRBJ2-1; 9 bases match TRBD1. The V segment lost 8 bases and the J segment 10 bases; nucleotides outside the gene matches: 22. Germline V gene sequence: CDR1 SGHRS, CDR2 YFSETQ. The CDR3 contains 17 residues. The CDR3 loop reads CASPGTGRLRDPDEQFF. CDR3 coding DNA: TGCGCCAGTCCCGGGACAGGGAGATTGAGGGATCCGGACGAGCAGTTCTTC.

This chain joins TRBV7-2 and TRBJ1-6; D might be TRBD1 (5 bases). V was clipped by 1 base and J by 10 bases, with 14 bases between them. CDR1 and CDR2 from the germline V gene are SGHTA and FQGNSA. This CDR3 spans 15 amino acids. CDR3 bases: TGTGCCAGCAGCTTAGTGGCCGGTCGGGGCTCACCCCTCCACTTT. This gives the protein CASSLVAGRGSPLHF.

There are many counts of this clonotype. The chain uses TRBV7-9 and TRBJ1-2; tentative D call: TRBD1 (6 bases). The V gene's germline CDR1 is SEHNR and CDR2 FQNEAQ (reference sequence). Trimming cost V 0 bases and J 4 bases, with 12 bases left between them. The CDR3 consists of 15 residues. CDR3 bases: TGTGCCAGCAGCTTAGCAGCAGGGGAGTCCTATGGCTACACCTTC. This translates into CASSLAAGESYGYTF. The full variable domain, its missing parts supplied by reference TRBV7-9 and TRBJ1-2, is DTGVSQNPRHKITKRGQNVTFRCDPISEHNRLYWYRQTLGQGPEFLTYFQNEAQLEKSRLLSDRFSAERPKGSFSTLEIQRTEQGDSAMYLCASSLAAGESYGYTFGSGTRLTVV.

This clonotype was seen a few times. This chain joins TRBV5-1 and TRBJ1-1; the D is unclear. The CDR3 spans 13 residues. Germline CDR1 and CDR2: SGHRS and YFSETQ. The ends were cut back, 0 bases at V and 5 bases at J, with 8 bases in the middle. CDR3 amino acids: CASSLGAATEAFF. DNA for the CDR3: TGCGCCAGCAGCTTGGGGGCAGCTACTGAAGCTTTCTTT.